This is a list of T cell receptor beta chains from one sample in a study of T cell responses to AZD1222 COVID-19 vaccine. Data came from immunoSEQ multiplex PCR; TCRdb stores just in-frame clones and leaves some out. Of 100,000 to 150,000 clones detected, about 85% appear once; the ten largest clones hold roughly 1.5%. Specimen: peripheral blood, collected on day 0 of AZD1222 vaccination. The receptor set was obtained from an adult in good health. Both conserved end residues are part of each CDR3. D genes are given only for firm matches. Rows may omit the clone size; those that give it use once, few, many or a size class.

d_gene	v_gene	j_gene	len	abundance	CDR3nt	CDR3aa
TRBD1	TRBV30	TRBJ1-2	15	-	TGTGCCTGGAGCGTTCTGACAGGGGAGGCCGGTGGCTACACCTTC	CAWSVLTGEAGGYTF
-	TRBV4-3	TRBJ1-1	16	-	TGCGCCAGCAGCCAAGAGCCCCCTCCGGGTTCCACTGAAGCTTTCTTT	CASSQEPPPGSTEAFF
TRBD1	TRBV4-2	TRBJ1-1	19	-	TGTGCCAGCAGCCAACCCCATAGGACAGGCTCCGGTGAAATCACTGAAGCTTTCTTT	CASSQPHRTGSGEITEAFF
-	TRBV6-5	TRBJ1-1	10	-	TGTGCCAGCAATATGCCTGAAGCTTTCTTT	CASNMPEAFF
-	TRBV2	TRBJ1-4	14	-	TGTGCCAGCAGTGGGTGGCAGGGGAATGAAAAACTGTTTTTT	CASSGWQGNEKLFF
-	TRBV27	TRBJ1-2	15	-	TGTGCCAGCAGTTCTCTGCAGGGGTTGGTCTATGGCTACACCTTC	CASSSLQGLVYGYTF
-	TRBV3-1/TRBV3-2	TRBJ2-3	12	-	TGTGCCAGCAGCTCACCTGGAGATACGCAGTATTTT	CASSSPGDTQYF
-	TRBV5-4	TRBJ2-7	14	-	TGTGCCAGCAGACCGGTGGGTACCCCCTACGAGCAGTACTTC	CASRPVGTPYEQYF
-	TRBV10-3	TRBJ2-1	12	-	TGTGCCATCAGTGAACGCGGCAATGAGCAGTTCTTC	CAISERGNEQFF
-	TRBV7-2	TRBJ2-5	17	-	TGTGCCAGCAGCTTAGCTGGGGCGGGGTCGTTCCAAGAGACCCAGTACTTC	CASSLAGAGSFQETQYF
-	TRBV10-1	TRBJ1-1	14	-	TGCGCCACCGGACCTGGACAGCAAAACACTGAAGCTTTCTTT	CATGPGQQNTEAFF
TRBD1	TRBV10-3	TRBJ1-2	14	-	TGTGCCATCAAACATGACAGGGGTGGCTATGGCTACACCTTC	CAIKHDRGGYGYTF
-	TRBV5-4	TRBJ2-7	15	-	TGTGCCAGCAGCCCGACCGGGACGACAACCTACGAGCAGTACTTC	CASSPTGTTTYEQYF
-	TRBV7-6	TRBJ2-1	16	-	TGTGCCAGCAGCCCAATCGGGCCCGGGGGCTACAATGAGCAGTTCTTC	CASSPIGPGGYNEQFF
TRBD2	TRBV5-4	TRBJ2-5	16	-	TGTGCCAGCAGCGCCGGACTAGCGGGGGGCCAAGAGACCCAGTACTTC	CASSAGLAGGQETQYF
-	TRBV7-6	TRBJ1-5	16	once	TGTGCCAGCAGCTTAGAACAGGGAAGCAGCAATCAGCCCCAGCATTTT	CASSLEQGSSNQPQHF
-	TRBV7-8	TRBJ1-2	13	-	TGTGCCAGCAGCTTAAGGTCAGCGTATGGCTACACCTTC	CASSLRSAYGYTF
-	TRBV2	TRBJ2-3	14	-	TGTGCCAGCAGTGGGGGGGCCAGCACAGATACGCAGTATTTT	CASSGGASTDTQYF
-	TRBV6-5	TRBJ1-2	14	-	TGTGCCAGCAGTTTAAAACGGGACTTCGGGGGCTACACCTTC	CASSLKRDFGGYTF
-	TRBV19	TRBJ1-5	13	-	TGTGCCAGTAGTGGGGGGTTGGGTCAGCCCCAGCATTTT	CASSGGLGQPQHF
TRBD1	TRBV12-3/TRBV12-4	TRBJ1-2	13	-	TGTGCCAGCAGTCTTAGACAGGGCTATGGCTACACCTTC	CASSLRQGYGYTF
-	TRBV7-3	TRBJ1-3	15	once	TGTGCCAGCAGCCCAGATGGGACGTCTGGAAACACCATATATTTT	CASSPDGTSGNTIYF
TRBD1	TRBV27	TRBJ1-3	16	-	TGTGCCAGCAGTGTGGACAGGAAAAACTCTGGAAACACCATATATTTT	CASSVDRKNSGNTIYF
TRBD1	TRBV13	TRBJ2-3	20	-	TGTGCCAGCAGCACTGCCGCCGGGACAGGGTGGACGGGGAGGTCAGATACGCAGTATTTT	CASSTAAGTGWTGRSDTQYF
-	TRBV5-1	TRBJ2-2	15	-	TGCGCCAGCAGCCGCCGGACTTCAGGGACCGGGGAGCTGTTTTTT	CASSRRTSGTGELFF
-	TRBV28	TRBJ1-2	12	-	TGTGCCAGCAGTTTAGGCCGGTATGGCTACACCTTC	CASSLGRYGYTF
-	TRBV6-6	TRBJ2-7	16	-	TGTGCCAGCAGTACCCTTGGGAGGGGGGGGTCCTACGAGCAGTACTTC	CASSTLGRGGSYEQYF
TRBD1	TRBV5-4	TRBJ1-4	15	-	TGTGCCAGCAGCCTGTCCGGGACAGGGGATGAAAAACTGTTTTTT	CASSLSGTGDEKLFF